Reported below is one TCR beta chain. The source of the sample is a study of PD-L1 blockade in urothelial cancer. The method was immunoSEQ multiplex PCR; TCRdb's version includes in-frame clones alone and lacks a portion of them. The repertoire holds 85,000 to 90,000 clones, with 70% to 90% as singletons. Germline CDR1 reads GTSNPN; CDR2 reads SVGIG (reference sequence). V was pared by 5 bases and J by 4 bases, with 4 bases of the junction left unmatched. The CDR3 length is 13 residues. Described time point: pretreatment peripheral blood. Specimen: PBMCs, collected around atezolizumab (anti-PD-L1) treatment. The TCR comes from a woman of 80 years or more with urothelial cancer. This chain uses TRBV30 with TRBJ1-4; 7 bases are shared with TRBD1. In DNA, the CDR3 is TGTGCCTGGGGGACAGCGAGTAATGAAAAACTGTTTTTT. Its protein product is CAWGTASNEKLFF.